Presented here are 28 T cell receptor beta chains from one specimen sequenced in a study of post-analysis software for immune sequencing data. For these TCRs, the target antigens are not known. Tagging with unique molecular identifiers was a feature of the TCR beta cDNA libraries. TCRdb recomputed calls from the PCR reads with MiXCR, one row per CDR3 protein. The sample carries over 700,000 distinct CDR3 sequences, 30% recorded once. The study's findings and limits: Four to six TRBV segments, including TRBV5-6, TRBV5-1 and TRBV20-1, were more frequent in patients than controls.

The sample was blood. The receptor set was obtained from a girl aged 5 to 17 with multiple sclerosis.

In its sample, this clonotype was seen a few times. The J gene is TRBJ2-1, the V gene TRBV6-5; either TRBD1 or TRBD2 may supply D (5 bases each). CDR3 length: 15 residues. Germline CDR1 MNHEY, CDR2 SVGAGI. V shed 3 bases and J shed 6 bases, with 15 bases lying between them. This CDR3 is CASSYRGYSLNEQFF. DNA for the CDR3: TGTGCCAGCAGTTATCGGGGCTATTCCCTCAATGAGCAGTTCTTC.

This clonotype was counted only a few times. The CDR3, as DNA: TGTGCCAGCAGCAAGGACCGCGGGGGGCGGGTGAACACTGAAGCTTTCTTT. Its protein product is CASSKDRGGRVNTEAFF. The chain has TRBV28 and TRBJ1-1, with D possibly being TRBD1 (6 bases). Deletions cut 6 bases from V and 0 bases from J, with 20 bases between. Germline CDR1 is MDHEN and CDR2 is SYDVKM. This CDR3 has 17 residues.

This clonotype was seen more than once but under ten times. A read error may be the cause here, since a much bigger clone is one base away. This sequence joins TRBV5-1 and TRBJ2-3; 8 positions match TRBD1. Germline trimming cut 4 bases from V and 6 bases from J; bases unmatched to any gene: 10. Germline lookup yields CDR1 SGHRS and CDR2 YFSETQ. The CDR3 covers 15 residues. CDR3 DNA: TGCGCCAGCAGCATAGGGACAGGAGAAAGGGATACGCAGTATTTT. Residues: CASSIGTGERDTQYF.

The chain uses TRBV7-9 and TRBJ2-5; D perhaps matches TRBD1 (6 bases). This CDR3 contains 14 residues. The V end was cut by 4 bases, the J end by 4 bases, with 13 bases between. In germline, CDR1 is SEHNR, CDR2 FQNEAQ (reference sequence). CDR3 DNA sequence: TGTGCCAGCAGCTCCCCCGCGGACAGAGAGACCCAGTACTTC. The encoded protein is CASSSPADRETQYF.

This clonotype was counted a few times. The chain links TRBV10-3 to TRBJ1-2, with 9 nucleotides matching TRBD1. V was clipped by 3 bases and J by 5 bases; unmatched bases: 7. The V gene's germline CDR1 is ENHRY and CDR2 SYGVKD. CDR3 length: 15 amino acids. DNA of the CDR3: TGTGCCATCAGTGACCCCGGGACAGGGTATTATGGCTACACCTTC. Protein: CAISDPGTGYYGYTF.

With regard to this clonotype: A much larger clone is a single base away; this may be a read error. This chain connects TRBV10-2 to TRBJ2-5; weak D call: TRBD1 (6 bases). CDR1 WSHSY and CDR2 SAAADI come from the germline V gene. V was clipped by 2 bases and J by 11 bases, with 12 bases between them. CDR3 size: 12 residues. This CDR3 is CASSERGMEQYF. The CDR3 DNA reads TGCGCCAGCAGTGAGAGGGGGATGGAGCAGTACTTC.

This sequence joins TRBV20-1 and TRBJ1-6, with D perhaps TRBD1 (5 bases). Germline loops: CDR1 DFQATT, CDR2 SNEGSKA (reference sequence). Trimming took 4 bases from V and 9 from J, leaving 16 bases between them. The CDR3 is 14 amino acids. The CDR3 reads CSAISRSGTSPLHF. The CDR3 region has the DNA TGCAGTGCTATTTCACGGAGTGGGACTTCACCCCTCCACTTT.

This clonotype has only a few counts. The chain employs TRBV29-1 and TRBJ2-3, with D hard to call. V dropped 3 bases and J dropped 14 bases, with 6 bases sitting between them. Germline V gene data show CDR1 as SQVTM and CDR2 as ANQGSEA. The CDR3 extends over 8 amino acids. The CDR3 reads CSVDATYF. The CDR3 DNA is TGCAGCGTTGACGCGACGTATTTT.

In the case of this clonotype: One end of the junction does not line up with germline, which may come from a read error. The rearrangement links TRBV4-1 to TRBJ2-7; D unresolved. Germline V CDR1 and CDR2: MGHRA, YSYEKL. The CDR3 spans 15 residues. CDR3 sequence (DNA): TGCGCCAGCGGCCAACAACTTAAGGGATCCTACGAGCAGTACTTC. Protein sequence: CASGQQLKGSYEQYF.

This clonotype was seen repeatedly, ten times or more. The chain carries TRBV5-1 and TRBJ2-7; 7 nucleotides align to TRBD2. With V trimmed by 4 bases and J by 0 bases, 10 bases remained unmatched. Germline V gene sequence: CDR1 SGHRS, CDR2 YFSETQ. CDR3 length: 16 residues. CDR3 DNA: TGCGCCAGCAGCCACGGACCGGGACTATCCTCCTACGAGCAGTACTTC. The encoded protein is CASSHGPGLSSYEQYF.

The rearrangement links TRBV7-2 to TRBJ1-6, with D perhaps TRBD1 (5 bases). Germline V gives CDR1 SGHTA, CDR2 FQGNSA. The V gene lost 5 bases and the J gene lost 7 bases, with 15 bases spanning the gap. The CDR3 length is 15 residues. Here the CDR3 reads CASSLDTPPNSPLHF. CDR3 bases: TGTGCCAGCAGCCTGGACACCCCGCCAAATTCACCCCTCCACTTT.

Only a few counts were recorded for this clonotype. The chain couples TRBV20-1 to TRBJ1-5; D uncertain. Trimming cost V 0 bases and J 0 bases, with 9 bases left between them. This CDR3 has 15 amino acids. CDR1 is DFQATT, CDR2 SNEGSKA, per germline (reference sequence). In DNA, the CDR3 is TGCAGTGCTAGAGATTTCGCGGATAGCAATCAGCCCCAGCATTTT. Translation gives CSARDFADSNQPQHF.

This clonotype was picked up many times. The rearrangement links TRBV7-2 to TRBJ2-7, with 7 bases lining up with TRBD1. The CDR3 spans 14 residues. The V gene's germline CDR1 is SGHTA and CDR2 FQGNSA. J lost 3 bases, V lost 7 bases, and 9 bases had no gene match. The CDR3 DNA reads as TGTGCCAGCACCAACAACCGGGACAGCTACGAGCAGTACTTC. It codes for CASTNNRDSYEQYF. Based on the CDR3 plus reference TRBV7-2 and TRBJ2-7, the full variable domain is GAGVSQSPSNKVTEKGKDVELRCDPISGHTALYWYRQSLGQGLEFLIYFQGNSAPDKSGLPSDRFSAERTGGSVSTLTIQRTQQEDSAVYLCASTNNRDSYEQYFGPGTRLTVT.

In its sample, this clonotype was seen a few times. V gene TRBV4-3 combines with J gene TRBJ1-4; no reliable D call. Between the trimmed V and J ends, which lost 0 bases and 8 bases, there was a span of 16 bases. CDR3 size: 16 residues. Germline assignment: CDR1 LGHNA and CDR2 YSLEER. CDR3 DNA sequence: TGCGCCAGCAGCCAAGACCTTGTCCGGGAAGGGGAAAAACTGTTTTTT. This encodes CASSQDLVREGEKLFF.

There are a few counts of this clonotype. The gene calls are TRBV20-1 and TRBJ2-1; 13 nucleotides align to TRBD2. This CDR3 is 19 amino acids long. V lost 2 bases and J lost 0; bases outside the gene matches: 10. CDR1 and CDR2 (germline): DFQATT, SNEGSKA (reference sequence). The CDR3 loop is CSARPRLAGGRSSYNEQFF. CDR3 nucleotide sequence: TGCAGTGCTAGACCCCGACTAGCGGGGGGCCGATCCTCCTACAATGAGCAGTTCTTC.

This clonotype was counted a few times. J is TRBJ2-7 and V is TRBV11-2; no definite D call. The CDR3 consists of 14 residues. Per the germline V gene, CDR1 is SGHAT and CDR2 is FQNNGV. V was trimmed by 0 bases and J by 7 bases, leaving 13 bases between them. The CDR3 here is CASSLEQTIREQYF. CDR3 DNA sequence: TGTGCCAGCAGCTTAGAACAGACCATCCGAGAGCAGTACTTC.

This sequence joins TRBV3-1 and TRBJ2-1; D unclear. Germline V lookup: CDR1 LGHDT, CDR2 YNNKEL (reference sequence). V was clipped by 2 bases and J by 0 bases, with 14 bases between them. This CDR3 is built from 17 residues. CDR3 sequence: CASSQTTSVSSYNEQFF. As DNA, the CDR3 is TGTGCCAGCAGCCAAACAACGTCGGTTAGCTCCTACAATGAGCAGTTCTTC.

The CDR3 DNA is TGCAGCGTAGCTATAGCGGGAGGCCTCTCCTACAATGAGCAGTTCTTC. It specifies CSVAIAGGLSYNEQFF. The gene calls are TRBV29-1 and TRBJ2-1; 10 bases are a match to TRBD2. The V gene end was trimmed by 6 bases and the J gene end by 0 bases; junction bases not matched to a gene: 8. The CDR3 covers 16 residues. Germline values: CDR1 SQVTM, CDR2 ANQGSEA.

This chain joins TRBV20-1 and TRBJ2-5, with 9 nucleotides matching TRBD2. The CDR3 is 19 residues long. J lost 2 bases, V lost 5 bases, and 21 bases had no gene match. Germline lookup yields CDR1 DFQATT and CDR2 SNEGSKA (reference sequence). The CDR3 bases are TGCAGTGCTCCAGGGCCGGAGGCTAGCGGGATCGGTTGGCAAGAGACCCAGTACTTC. Its translation: CSAPGPEASGIGWQETQYF.

The chain is built from TRBV20-1 and TRBJ2-5, with 7 positions matching TRBD2. The CDR3 totals 15 residues. V lost 6 bases and J lost 11; bases outside the gene matches: 21. The V gene's germline CDR1 is DFQATT and CDR2 SNEGSKA (reference sequence). Here the CDR3 reads CSARTGSGQYNEQYF. In nucleotides, the CDR3 is TGCAGTGCCAGGACGGGTAGCGGGCAATACAATGAGCAGTACTTC.

The chain employs TRBV10-3 and TRBJ2-1; the D gene could be TRBD1 or TRBD2 (6 bases each). V was pared by 7 bases and J by 7 bases, with 20 bases between. Germline CDR1 reads ENHRY; CDR2 reads SYGVKD. The CDR3 length is 15 residues. The CDR3 loop is CAITGGEGLGNEQFF. The CDR3 DNA follows: TGTGCCATCACCGGGGGCGAGGGGCTGGGGAATGAGCAGTTCTTC.

The chain employs TRBV20-1 and TRBJ1-5, with 9 bases that match TRBD1. The ends lost 3 bases at V and 5 bases at J; junction bases unmatched: 11. Germline loops: CDR1 DFQATT, CDR2 SNEGSKA (reference sequence). The CDR3 contains 16 residues. The DNA of the CDR3 is TGCAGTGCTAGGGGGGGTGGGGACAGGGCTTATCAGCCCCAGCATTTT. This gives the protein CSARGGGDRAYQPQHF.

There are a few counts of this clonotype. V is TRBV10-3 and J is TRBJ2-7; 8 positions agree with TRBD2. Germline loops: CDR1 ENHRY, CDR2 SYGVKD. V was pared by 3 bases and J by 0 bases, with 4 bases of the junction left unmatched. The CDR3 sequence is 15 residues long. DNA of the CDR3: TGTGCCATCAGTGACGAAGCGGGGGCCTCCTACGAGCAGTACTTC. It codes for CAISDEAGASYEQYF.

The table lists this clonotype with a few counts. The J gene is TRBJ2-7, the V gene TRBV5-6, with 10 positions matching TRBD1. After removal of 3 bases from V and 5 bases from J, the junction contained 8 bases not matched to a gene. Germline CDR1 is SGHDT and CDR2 is YYEEEE. This CDR3 has 15 amino acids. The CDR3 protein is CASSSDRGLLDEQYF. CDR3 DNA: TGTGCCAGCAGCTCCGACAGGGGGCTTCTTGACGAGCAGTACTTC.

The chain recombines TRBV5-1 with TRBJ2-5; 7 bases fit TRBD2. V was pared by 0 bases and J by 5 bases, with 13 bases of the junction left unmatched. This CDR3 region has 17 residues. CDR1 is SGHRS, CDR2 YFSETQ, per germline. CDR3 region: CASSLVVGLGASETQYF. CDR3 nucleotide sequence: TGCGCCAGCAGCTTGGTCGTAGGACTAGGGGCGAGTGAGACCCAGTACTTC. Full variable domain (rest looked up from reference TRBV5-1 and TRBJ2-5): KAGVTQTPRYLIKTRGQQVTLSCSPISGHRSVSWYQQTPGQGLQFLFEYFSETQRNKGNFPGRFSGRQFSNSRSEMNVSTLELGDSALYLCASSLVVGLGASETQYFGPGTRLLVL.

This clonotype was recorded a few times. The J gene is TRBJ2-7, the V gene TRBV7-8, with 8 bases lining up with TRBD1. The V gene end was trimmed by 5 bases and the J gene end by 5 bases; junction bases not matched to a gene: 14. This CDR3 contains 16 residues. Per the germline V gene, CDR1 is SGHVS and CDR2 is FQNEAQ. CDR3 DNA: TGTGCCAGCAGCCCAAGAGTTCAGGGGGCGCCCCACGAGCAGTACTTC. Translated, it gives CASSPRVQGAPHEQYF.

The chain joins TRBV12-3 or TRBV12-4 to TRBJ1-3; perhaps TRBD1 as D (6 bases). Deletions cut 5 bases from V and 3 bases from J, with 17 bases between. CDR3 length equals 16 residues. The CDR3 bases are TGTGCCAGCAGTCGCCTCCCGGGGGCAGGTGGAAACACCATATATTTT. Translation gives CASSRLPGAGGNTIYF.

The chain couples TRBV5-1 to TRBJ1-1; 8 nucleotides align to TRBD1. The CDR3 totals 14 residues. Trimming took 5 bases from V and 1 from J; bases not matched to a gene: 4. Germline V gene lookup returns CDR1 SGHRS and CDR2 YFSETQ. The CDR3 sequence is CASRYDRGNTEAFF. In DNA form, the CDR3 reads TGCGCCAGCAGGTACGACAGGGGGAACACTGAAGCTTTCTTT. The whole variable domain, remainder taken from reference TRBV5-1 and TRBJ1-1, is KAGVTQTPRYLIKTRGQQVTLSCSPISGHRSVSWYQQTPGQGLQFLFEYFSETQRNKGNFPGRFSGRQFSNSRSEMNVSTLELGDSALYLCASRYDRGNTEAFFGQGTRLTVV.